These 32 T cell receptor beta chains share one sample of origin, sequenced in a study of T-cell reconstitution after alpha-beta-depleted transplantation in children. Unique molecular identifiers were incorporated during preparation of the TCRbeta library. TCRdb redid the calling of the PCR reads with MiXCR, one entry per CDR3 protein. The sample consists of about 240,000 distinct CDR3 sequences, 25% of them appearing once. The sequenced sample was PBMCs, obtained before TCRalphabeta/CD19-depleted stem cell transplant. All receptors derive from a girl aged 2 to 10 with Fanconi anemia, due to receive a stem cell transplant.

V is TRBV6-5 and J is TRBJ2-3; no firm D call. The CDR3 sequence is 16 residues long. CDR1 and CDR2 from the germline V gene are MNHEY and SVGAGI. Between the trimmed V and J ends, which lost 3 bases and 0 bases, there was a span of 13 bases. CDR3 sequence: CASSYAPFFSTDTQYF. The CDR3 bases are TGTGCCAGCAGTTATGCCCCGTTCTTTAGCACAGATACGCAGTATTTT.

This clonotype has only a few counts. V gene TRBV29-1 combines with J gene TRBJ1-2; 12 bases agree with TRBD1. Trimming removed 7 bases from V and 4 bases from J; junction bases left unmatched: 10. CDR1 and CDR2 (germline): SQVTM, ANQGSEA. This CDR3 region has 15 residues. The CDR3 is CSAPGQGAEGYGYTF. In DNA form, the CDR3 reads TGCAGCGCCCCGGGACAGGGGGCGGAAGGCTATGGCTACACCTTC. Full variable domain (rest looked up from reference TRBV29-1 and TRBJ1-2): SAVISQKPSRDICQRGTSLTIQCQVDSQVTMMFWYRQQPGQSLTLIATANQGSEATYESGFVIDKFPISRPNLTFSTLTVSNMSPEDSSIYLCSAPGQGAEGYGYTFGSGTRLTVV.

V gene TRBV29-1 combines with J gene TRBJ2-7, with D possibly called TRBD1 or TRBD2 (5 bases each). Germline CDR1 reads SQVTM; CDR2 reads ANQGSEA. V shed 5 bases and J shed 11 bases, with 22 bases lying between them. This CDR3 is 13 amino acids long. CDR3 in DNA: TGCAGCGTTAACCCCGGGACGGTAACGGGGAAGTACTTC. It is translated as CSVNPGTVTGKYF.

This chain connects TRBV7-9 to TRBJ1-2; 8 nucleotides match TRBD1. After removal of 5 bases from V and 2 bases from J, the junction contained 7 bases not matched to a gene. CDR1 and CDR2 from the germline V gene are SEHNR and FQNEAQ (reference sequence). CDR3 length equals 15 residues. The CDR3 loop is CASSPRDRPNYGYTF. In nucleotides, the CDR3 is TGTGCCAGCAGCCCTAGGGACAGGCCCAACTATGGCTACACCTTC.

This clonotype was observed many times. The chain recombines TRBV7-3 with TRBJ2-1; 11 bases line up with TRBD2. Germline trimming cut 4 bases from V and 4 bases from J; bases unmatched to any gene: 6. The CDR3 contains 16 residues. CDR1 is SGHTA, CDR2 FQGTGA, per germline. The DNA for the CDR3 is TGTGCCAGCAGCTCCGGGACTAGCGGAGTTTACAATGAGCAGTTCTTC. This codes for CASSSGTSGVYNEQFF.

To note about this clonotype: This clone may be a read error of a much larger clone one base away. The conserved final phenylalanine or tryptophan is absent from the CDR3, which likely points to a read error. CDR3 nucleotides: TGTGCCAGCAGTTTATCGGGACTCTACAATGAGCAGTTCGTC. This sequence encodes CASSLSGLYNEQFV. The chain links TRBV12-3 or TRBV12-4 to TRBJ2-1; TRBD2 might be the D (6 bases). This CDR3 has 14 residues. Trimming took 2 bases from V and 3 from J, leaving 8 bases between them.

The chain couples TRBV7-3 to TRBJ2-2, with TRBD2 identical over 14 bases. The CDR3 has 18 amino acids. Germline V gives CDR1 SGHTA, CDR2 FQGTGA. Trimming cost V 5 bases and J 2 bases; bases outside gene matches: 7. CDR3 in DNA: TGTGCCAGCAGCCCGGGACTAGCGGGGGCGTTAAACACCGGGGAGCTGTTTTTT. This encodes CASSPGLAGALNTGELFF.

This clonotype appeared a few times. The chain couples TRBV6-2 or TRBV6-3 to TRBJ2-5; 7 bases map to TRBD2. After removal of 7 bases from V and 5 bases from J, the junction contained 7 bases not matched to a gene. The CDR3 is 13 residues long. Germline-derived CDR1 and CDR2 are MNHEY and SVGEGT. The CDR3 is CASTALARETQYF. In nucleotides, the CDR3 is TGTGCCAGCACCGCACTAGCGCGGGAGACCCAGTACTTC.

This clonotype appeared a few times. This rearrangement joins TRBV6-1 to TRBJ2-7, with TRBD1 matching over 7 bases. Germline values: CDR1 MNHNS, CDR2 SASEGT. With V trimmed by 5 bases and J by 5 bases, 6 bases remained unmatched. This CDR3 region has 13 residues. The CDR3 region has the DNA TGTGCCAGCAGTCGACAGGGTATAAACGAGCAGTACTTC. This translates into CASSRQGINEQYF.

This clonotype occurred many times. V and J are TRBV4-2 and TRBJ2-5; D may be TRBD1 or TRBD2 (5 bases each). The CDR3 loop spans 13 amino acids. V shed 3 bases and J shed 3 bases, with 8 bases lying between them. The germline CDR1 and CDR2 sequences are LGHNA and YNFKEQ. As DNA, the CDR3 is TGTGCCAGCAGCCATGAGGGGAAAGAGACCCAGTACTTC. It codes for CASSHEGKETQYF.

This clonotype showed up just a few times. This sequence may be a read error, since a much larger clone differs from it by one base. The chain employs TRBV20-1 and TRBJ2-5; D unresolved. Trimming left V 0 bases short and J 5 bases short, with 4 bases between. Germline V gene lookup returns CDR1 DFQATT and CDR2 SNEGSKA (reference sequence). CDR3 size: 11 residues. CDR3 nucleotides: TGCAGTGCTAGAGATGGGGAGACCCAGTACTTC. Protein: CSARDGETQYF.

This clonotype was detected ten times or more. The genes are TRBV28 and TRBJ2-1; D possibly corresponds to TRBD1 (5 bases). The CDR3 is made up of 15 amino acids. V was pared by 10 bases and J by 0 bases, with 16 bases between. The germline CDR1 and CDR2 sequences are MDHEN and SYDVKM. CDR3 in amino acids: CATVTAARSYNEQFF. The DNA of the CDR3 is TGTGCCACCGTGACAGCAGCCCGCTCCTACAATGAGCAGTTCTTC.

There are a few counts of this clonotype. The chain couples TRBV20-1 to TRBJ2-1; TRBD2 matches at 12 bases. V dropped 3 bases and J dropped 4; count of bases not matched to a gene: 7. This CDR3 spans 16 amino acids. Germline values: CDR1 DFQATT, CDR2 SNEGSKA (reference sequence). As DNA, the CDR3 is TGCAGTGCTAGCGCACTAGCGGGGGGACGTTACAATGAGCAGTTCTTC. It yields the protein CSASALAGGRYNEQFF.

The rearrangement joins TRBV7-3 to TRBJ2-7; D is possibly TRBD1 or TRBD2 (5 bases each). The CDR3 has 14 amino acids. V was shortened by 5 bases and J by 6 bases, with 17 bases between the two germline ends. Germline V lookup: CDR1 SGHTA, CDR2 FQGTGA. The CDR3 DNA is TGTGCCAGCAGCCCTTTAGGCCCTGGGGGCGAGCAGTACTTC. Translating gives CASSPLGPGGEQYF. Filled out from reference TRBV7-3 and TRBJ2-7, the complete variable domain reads GAGVSQTPSNKVTEKGKYVELRCDPISGHTALYWYRQSLGQGPEFLIYFQGTGAADDSGLPNDRFFAVRPEGSVSTLKIQRTERGDSAVYLCASSPLGPGGEQYFGPGTRLTVT.

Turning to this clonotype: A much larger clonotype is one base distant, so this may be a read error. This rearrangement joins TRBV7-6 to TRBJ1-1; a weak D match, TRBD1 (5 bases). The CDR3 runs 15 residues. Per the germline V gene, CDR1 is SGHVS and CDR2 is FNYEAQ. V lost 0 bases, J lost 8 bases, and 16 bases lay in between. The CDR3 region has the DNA TGTGCCAGCAGCTTAGCTCGAGCTGGACGGACAGAAGCTTTCTTT. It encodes CASSLARAGRTEAFF.

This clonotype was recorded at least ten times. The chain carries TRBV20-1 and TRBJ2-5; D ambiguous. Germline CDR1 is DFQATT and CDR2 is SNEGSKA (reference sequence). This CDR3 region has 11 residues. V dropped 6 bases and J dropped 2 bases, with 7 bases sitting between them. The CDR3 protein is CSAIGQETQYF. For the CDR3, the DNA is TGCAGTGCGATCGGTCAAGAGACCCAGTACTTC.

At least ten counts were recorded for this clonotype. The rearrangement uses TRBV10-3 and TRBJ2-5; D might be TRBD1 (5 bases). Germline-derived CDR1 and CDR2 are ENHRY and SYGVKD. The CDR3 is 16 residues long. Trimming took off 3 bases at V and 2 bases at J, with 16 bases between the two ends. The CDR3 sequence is CAISDSSRAGQETQYF. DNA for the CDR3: TGTGCCATCAGTGATAGTTCCCGGGCAGGGCAAGAGACCCAGTACTTC.

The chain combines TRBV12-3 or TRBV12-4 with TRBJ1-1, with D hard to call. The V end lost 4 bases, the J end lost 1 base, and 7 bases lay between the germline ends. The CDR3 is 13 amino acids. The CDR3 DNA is TGTGCCAGCAGTTCGACGCAGAACACTGAAGCTTTCTTT. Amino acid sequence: CASSSTQNTEAFF.

In DNA form, the CDR3 reads TGTGCCAGCAGCAGTCGGTTCGACTATGGCTACACCTTC. Its protein is CASSSRFDYGYTF. V and J are TRBV21-1 and TRBJ1-2. TRBV21-1 is reported as a pseudogene. The CDR3 length is 13 residues.

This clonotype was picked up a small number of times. The CDR3 region is CASSLYAGGWEETQYF. The CDR3 DNA is TGTGCCAGCAGCTTATACGCGGGAGGCTGGGAAGAGACCCAGTACTTC. The V gene is TRBV7-6, the J gene TRBJ2-5; 8 nucleotides align to TRBD2. The CDR3 is made up of 16 amino acids. Looked up from germline, CDR1 is SGHVS and CDR2 is FNYEAQ. V trimming: 2 bases; J trimming: 3 bases; junction bases outside the gene matches: 8.

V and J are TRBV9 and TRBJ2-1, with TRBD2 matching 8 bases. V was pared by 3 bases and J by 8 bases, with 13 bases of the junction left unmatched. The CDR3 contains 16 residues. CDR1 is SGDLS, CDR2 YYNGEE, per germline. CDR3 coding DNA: TGTGCCAGCAGCGAAACCGGGACTAGGGGTCGGGATGAGCAGTTCTTC. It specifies CASSETGTRGRDEQFF.

This CDR3 is CASSYGVNTGELFF. In nucleotides, the CDR3 is TGTGCCAGCAGTTACGGGGTGAACACCGGGGAGCTGTTTTTT. The chain recombines TRBV6-5 with TRBJ2-2; unclear D gene. Germline V CDR1 and CDR2: MNHEY, SVGAGI. The CDR3 contains 14 residues. V dropped 2 bases and J dropped 1 base, with 5 bases sitting between them.

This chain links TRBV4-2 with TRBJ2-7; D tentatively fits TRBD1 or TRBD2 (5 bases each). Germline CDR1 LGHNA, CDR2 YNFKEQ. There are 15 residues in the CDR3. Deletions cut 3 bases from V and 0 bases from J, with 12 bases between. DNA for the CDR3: TGTGCCAGCAGCCAGACACGGGACGGCTCCTACGAGCAGTACTTC. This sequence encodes CASSQTRDGSYEQYF.

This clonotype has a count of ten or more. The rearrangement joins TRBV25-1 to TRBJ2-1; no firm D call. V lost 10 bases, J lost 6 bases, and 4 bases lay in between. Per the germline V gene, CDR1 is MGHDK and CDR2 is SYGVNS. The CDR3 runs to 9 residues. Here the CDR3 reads CAMLNEQFF. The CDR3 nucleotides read TGTGCCATGCTCAATGAGCAGTTCTTC.

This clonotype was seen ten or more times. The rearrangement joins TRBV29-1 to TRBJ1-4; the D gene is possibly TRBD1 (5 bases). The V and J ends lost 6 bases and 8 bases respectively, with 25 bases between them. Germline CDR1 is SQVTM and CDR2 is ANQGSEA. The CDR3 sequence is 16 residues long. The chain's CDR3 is CSVQVGVSRVDEKLFF. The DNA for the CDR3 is TGCAGCGTCCAAGTGGGGGTTAGCAGGGTAGACGAAAAACTGTTTTTT.

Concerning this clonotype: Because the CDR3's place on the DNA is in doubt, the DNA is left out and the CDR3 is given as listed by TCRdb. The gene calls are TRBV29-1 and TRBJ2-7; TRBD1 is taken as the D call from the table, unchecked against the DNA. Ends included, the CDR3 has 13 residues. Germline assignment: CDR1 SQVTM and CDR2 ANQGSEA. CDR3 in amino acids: CSVAQGTDYEEYF.

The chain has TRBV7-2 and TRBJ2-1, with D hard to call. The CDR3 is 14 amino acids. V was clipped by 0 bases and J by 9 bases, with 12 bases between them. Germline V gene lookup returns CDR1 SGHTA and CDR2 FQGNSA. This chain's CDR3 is CASSLAIGVGEQFF. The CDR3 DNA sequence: TGTGCCAGCAGCTTAGCGATAGGAGTGGGTGAGCAGTTCTTC.

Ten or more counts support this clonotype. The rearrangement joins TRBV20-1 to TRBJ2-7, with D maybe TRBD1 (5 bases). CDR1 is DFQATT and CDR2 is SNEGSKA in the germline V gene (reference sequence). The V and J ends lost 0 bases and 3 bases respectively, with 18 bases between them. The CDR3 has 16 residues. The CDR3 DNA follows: TGCAGTGCTAGAGATCAGCAGGGCGAAACTGTCTACGAGCAGTACTTC. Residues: CSARDQQGETVYEQYF.

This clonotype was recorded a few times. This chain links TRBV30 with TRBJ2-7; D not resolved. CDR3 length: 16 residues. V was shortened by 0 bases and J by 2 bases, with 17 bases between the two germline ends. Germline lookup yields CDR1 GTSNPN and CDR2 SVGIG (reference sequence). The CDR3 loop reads CAWSVREVRTTYEQYF. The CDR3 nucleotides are TGTGCCTGGAGTGTACGTGAGGTCAGGACGACCTACGAGCAGTACTTC.

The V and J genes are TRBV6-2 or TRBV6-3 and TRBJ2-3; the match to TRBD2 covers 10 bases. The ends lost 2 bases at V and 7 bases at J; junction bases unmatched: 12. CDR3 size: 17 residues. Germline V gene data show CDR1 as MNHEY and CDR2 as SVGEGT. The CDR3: CASSYAASGSLWYTQYF. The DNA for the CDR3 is TGTGCCAGCAGTTACGCGGCTAGCGGGAGTCTATGGTATACGCAGTATTTT.

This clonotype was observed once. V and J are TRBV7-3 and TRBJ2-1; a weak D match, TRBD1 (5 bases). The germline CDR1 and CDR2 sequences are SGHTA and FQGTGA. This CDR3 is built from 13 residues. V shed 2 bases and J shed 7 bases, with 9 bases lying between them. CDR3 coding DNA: TGTGCCAGCAGCTTATCTCCAGGGAATGAGCAGTTCTTC. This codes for CASSLSPGNEQFF.

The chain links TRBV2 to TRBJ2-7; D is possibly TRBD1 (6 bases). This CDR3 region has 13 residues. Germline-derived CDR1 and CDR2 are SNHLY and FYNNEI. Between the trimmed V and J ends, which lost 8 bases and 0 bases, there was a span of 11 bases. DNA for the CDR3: TGTGCCAGCTGCCGGGACAACTCCTACGAGCAGTACTTC. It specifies CASCRDNSYEQYF. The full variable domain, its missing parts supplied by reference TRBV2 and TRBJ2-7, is EPEVTQTPSHQVTQMGQEVILRCVPISNHLYFYWYRQILGQKVEFLVSFYNNEISEKSEIFDDQFSVERPDGSNFTLKIRSTKLEDSAMYFCASCRDNSYEQYFGPGTRLTVT.